This T cell receptor (beta chain) was captured by sequencing in a study of T-cell reconstitution after alpha-beta-depleted transplantation in children. This clonotype was counted only a few times. Antigen specificity is unknown. Study observations and caveats: Several hundred expanded graft clones reportedly gave rise to the alpha-beta T cells present about two months after transplant. Newly generated T cells supplied most T-cell counts and diversity one year post-transplant.

For TCRbeta, the library was prepared with unique molecular identifiers. MiXCR, run by TCRdb on the PCR reads, gives a single entry per CDR3 protein. The sample records about 980,000 distinct CDR3 sequences, less than 30% being singletons. This clonotype was obtained from a boy less than two years old who had a stem cell transplant for SCID, so the T cells may come from the graft donor. The sample consisted of PBMCs, mostly from graft donor cells, taken 360 days after TCRalphabeta/CD19-depleted stem cell transplant.

CDR3 protein: CSAVRRDGTDTQYF. The CDR3 DNA sequence: TGCAGTGCTGTGAGGCGGGATGGGACAGATACGCAGTATTTT. J is TRBJ2-3 and V is TRBV20-1; D perhaps matches TRBD2 (6 bases). CDR3 length equals 14 residues. Germline assignment: CDR1 DFQATT and CDR2 SNEGSKA (reference sequence). V lost 5 bases to trimming and J lost 3 bases, with 15 bases between them.